The TCR beta chain under discussion was sequenced for a study of blood T cell repertoires in COVID-19. The length of the CDR3 is 20 residues. Per the germline V gene, CDR1 is SGHNT and CDR2 is YENEEA. Trimming pared 5 bases from V and 2 bases from J, leaving 27 bases between. Per the original methods: Reference gene primer amplification in the assay estimated nucleated cell counts. Sequencing used immunoSEQ multiplex PCR; TCRdb keeps in-frame clones, though not all of them. V, J and clone size are those of that table, while D and trimming were read from the DNA. The data hold some 110,000 clones, with 70% to 90% observed a single time.

The chain carries TRBV11-3 and TRBJ2-2, with D unclear. The specimen sequenced was peripheral blood. This receptor was identified in a human donor in a cohort sampled during active COVID-19. Here the CDR3 reads CASSLSTGLDDHLNTGELFF. As DNA, the CDR3 is TGTGCCAGCAGCCTCAGCACGGGTTTAGACGACCATTTAAACACCGGGGAGCTGTTTTTT.